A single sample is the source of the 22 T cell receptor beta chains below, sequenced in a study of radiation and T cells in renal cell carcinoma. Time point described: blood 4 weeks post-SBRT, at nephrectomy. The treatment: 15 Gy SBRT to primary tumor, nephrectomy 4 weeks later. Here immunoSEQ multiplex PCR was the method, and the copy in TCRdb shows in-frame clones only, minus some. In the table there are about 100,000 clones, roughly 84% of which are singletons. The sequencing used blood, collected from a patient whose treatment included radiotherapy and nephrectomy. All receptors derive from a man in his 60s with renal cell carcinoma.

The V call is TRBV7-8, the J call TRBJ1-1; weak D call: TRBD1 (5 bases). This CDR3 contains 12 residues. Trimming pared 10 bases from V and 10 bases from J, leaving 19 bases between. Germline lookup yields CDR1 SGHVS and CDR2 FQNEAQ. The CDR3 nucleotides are TGTGCCACTTACCCTGCGGGGGTTGGAGCTTTCTTT. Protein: CATYPAGVGAFF.

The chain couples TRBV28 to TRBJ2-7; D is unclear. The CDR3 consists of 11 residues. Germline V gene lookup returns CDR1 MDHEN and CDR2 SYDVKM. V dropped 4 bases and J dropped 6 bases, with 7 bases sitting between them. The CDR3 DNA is TGTGCCAGCAGTTCATTACGCGAGCAGTACTTC. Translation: CASSSLREQYF.

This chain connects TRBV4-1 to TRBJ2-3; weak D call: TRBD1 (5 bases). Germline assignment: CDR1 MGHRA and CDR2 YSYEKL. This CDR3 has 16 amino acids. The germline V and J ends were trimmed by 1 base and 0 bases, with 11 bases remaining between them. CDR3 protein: CASSQAGNPSTDTQYF. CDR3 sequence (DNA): TGCGCCAGCAGCCAAGCAGGGAACCCTAGCACAGATACGCAGTATTTT.

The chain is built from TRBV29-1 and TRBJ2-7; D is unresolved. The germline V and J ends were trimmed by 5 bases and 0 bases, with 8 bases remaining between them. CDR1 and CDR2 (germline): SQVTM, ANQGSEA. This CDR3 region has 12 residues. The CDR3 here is CSVSNSSYEQYF. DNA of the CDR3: TGCAGCGTTAGTAACAGCTCCTACGAGCAGTACTTC.

Here the CDR3 reads CASGLGTGGTDTQYF. CDR3 nucleotides: TGTGCTAGTGGTTTGGGGACAGGGGGCACAGATACGCAGTATTTT. The V and J genes are TRBV12-5 and TRBJ2-3, with 9 bases identical to TRBD1. Germline CDR1 is LGHNT and CDR2 is FRNRAP. Trimming at V came to 1 base and at J to 1 base, leaving 0 bases not matched to a gene. The CDR3 length is 15 residues.

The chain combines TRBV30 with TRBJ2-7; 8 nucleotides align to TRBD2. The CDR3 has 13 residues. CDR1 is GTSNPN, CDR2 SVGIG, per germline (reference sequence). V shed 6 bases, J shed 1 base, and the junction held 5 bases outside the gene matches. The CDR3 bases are TGTGCCTGCGGGAGGGGGTCTTCCTACGAGCAGTACTTC. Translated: CACGRGSSYEQYF.

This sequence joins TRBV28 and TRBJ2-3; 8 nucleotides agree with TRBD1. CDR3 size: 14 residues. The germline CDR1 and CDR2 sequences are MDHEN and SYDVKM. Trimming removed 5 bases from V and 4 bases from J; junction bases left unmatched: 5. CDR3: CASSTDRDADTQYF. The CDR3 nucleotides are TGTGCCAGCAGTACGGACAGGGATGCAGATACGCAGTATTTT.

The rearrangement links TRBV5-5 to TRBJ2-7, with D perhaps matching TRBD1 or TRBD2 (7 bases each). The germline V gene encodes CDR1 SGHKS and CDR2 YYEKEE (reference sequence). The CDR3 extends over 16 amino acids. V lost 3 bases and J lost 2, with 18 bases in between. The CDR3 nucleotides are TGTGCCAGCAGCTCCCACAGGGGAGGGAGTACCTACGAGCAGTACTTC. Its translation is CASSSHRGGSTYEQYF.

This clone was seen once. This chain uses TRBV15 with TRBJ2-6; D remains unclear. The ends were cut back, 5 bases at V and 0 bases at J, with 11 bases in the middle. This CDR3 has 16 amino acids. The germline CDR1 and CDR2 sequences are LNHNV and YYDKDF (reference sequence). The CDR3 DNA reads TGTGCCACCAGCTCGGCGACCGGCTCTGGGGCCAACGTCCTGACTTTC. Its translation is CATSSATGSGANVLTF.

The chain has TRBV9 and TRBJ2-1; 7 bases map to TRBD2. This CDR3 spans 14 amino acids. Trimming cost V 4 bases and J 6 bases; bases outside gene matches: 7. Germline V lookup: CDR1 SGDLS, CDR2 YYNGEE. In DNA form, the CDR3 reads TGTGCCAGCAGCCAACTACTAGCGAGCAATGAGCAGTTCTTC. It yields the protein CASSQLLASNEQFF.

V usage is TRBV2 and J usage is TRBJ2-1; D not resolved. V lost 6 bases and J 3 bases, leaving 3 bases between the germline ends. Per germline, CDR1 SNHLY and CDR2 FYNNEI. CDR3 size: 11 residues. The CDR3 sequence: CASRFYNEQFF. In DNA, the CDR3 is TGTGCCAGCAGGTTCTACAATGAGCAGTTCTTC.

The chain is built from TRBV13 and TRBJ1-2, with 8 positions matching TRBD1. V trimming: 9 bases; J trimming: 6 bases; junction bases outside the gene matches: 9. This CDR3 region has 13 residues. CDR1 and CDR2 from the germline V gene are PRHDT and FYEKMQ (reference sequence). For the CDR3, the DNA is TGTGCCAGTCGAACAGGGGGAAACGATGGCTACACCTTC. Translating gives CASRTGGNDGYTF. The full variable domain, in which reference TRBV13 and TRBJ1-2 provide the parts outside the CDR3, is AAGVIQSPRHLIKEKRETATLKCYPIPRHDTVYWYQQGPGQDPQFLISFYEKMQSDKGSIPDRFSAQQFSDYHSELNMSSLELGDSALYFCASRTGGNDGYTFGSGTRLTVV.

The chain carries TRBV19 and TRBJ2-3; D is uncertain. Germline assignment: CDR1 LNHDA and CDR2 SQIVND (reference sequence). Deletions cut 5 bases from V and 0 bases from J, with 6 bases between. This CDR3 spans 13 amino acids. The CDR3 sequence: CASSGVSTDTQYF. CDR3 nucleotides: TGTGCCAGTAGTGGGGTTAGCACAGATACGCAGTATTTT. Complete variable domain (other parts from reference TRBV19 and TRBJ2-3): DGGITQSPKYLFRKEGQNVTLSCEQNLNHDAMYWYRQDPGQGLRLIYYSQIVNDFQKGDIAEGYSVSREKKESFPLTVTSAQKNPTAFYLCASSGVSTDTQYFGPGTRLTVL.

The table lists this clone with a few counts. CDR3 nucleotides: TGTGCCAGTAGTGCCACTAGCCCCAAAGAGACCCAGTACTTC. It specifies CASSATSPKETQYF. The V gene is TRBV19, the J gene TRBJ2-5; weak D call: TRBD2 (6 bases). Trimming removed 5 bases from V and 3 bases from J, with 13 bases in between. CDR1 and CDR2 from the germline V gene are LNHDA and SQIVND (reference sequence). This CDR3 has 14 residues.

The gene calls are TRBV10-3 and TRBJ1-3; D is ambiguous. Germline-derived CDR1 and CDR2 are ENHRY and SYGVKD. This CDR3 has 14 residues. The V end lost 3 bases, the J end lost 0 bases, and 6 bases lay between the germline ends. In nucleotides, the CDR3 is TGTGCCATCAGTGACGGTCTCTCTGGAAACACCATATATTTT. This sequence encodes CAISDGLSGNTIYF.

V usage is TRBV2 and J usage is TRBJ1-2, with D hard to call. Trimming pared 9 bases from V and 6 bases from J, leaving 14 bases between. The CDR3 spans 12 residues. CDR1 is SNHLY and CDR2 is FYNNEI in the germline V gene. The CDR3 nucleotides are TGTGCCAGTTCCACCCCCCGAAATGGCTACACCTTC. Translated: CASSTPRNGYTF.

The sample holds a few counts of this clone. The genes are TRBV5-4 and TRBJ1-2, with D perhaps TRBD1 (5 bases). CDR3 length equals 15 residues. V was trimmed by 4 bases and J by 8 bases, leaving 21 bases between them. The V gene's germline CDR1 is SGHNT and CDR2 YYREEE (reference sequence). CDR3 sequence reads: CASSPHVGGQKGYTF. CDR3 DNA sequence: TGTGCCAGCAGCCCCCATGTGGGGGGTCAGAAAGGCTACACCTTC.

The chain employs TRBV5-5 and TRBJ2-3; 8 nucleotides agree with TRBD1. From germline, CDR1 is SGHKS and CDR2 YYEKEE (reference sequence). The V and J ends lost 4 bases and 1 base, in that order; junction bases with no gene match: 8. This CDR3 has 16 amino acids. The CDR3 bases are TGTGCCAGCAGCAGGCTACAGGGGGACCGCACAGATACGCAGTATTTT. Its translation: CASSRLQGDRTDTQYF. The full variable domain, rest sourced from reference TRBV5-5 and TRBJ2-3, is DAGVTQSPTHLIKTRGQQVTLRCSPISGHKSVSWYQQVLGQGPQFIFQYYEKEERGRGNFPDRFSARQFPNYSSELNVNALLLGDSALYLCASSRLQGDRTDTQYFGPGTRLTVL.

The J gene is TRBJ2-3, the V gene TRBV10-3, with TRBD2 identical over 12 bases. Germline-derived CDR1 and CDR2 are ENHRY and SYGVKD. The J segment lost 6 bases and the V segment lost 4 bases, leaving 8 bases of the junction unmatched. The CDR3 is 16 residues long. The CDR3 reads CAISVPTSGSLDTQYF. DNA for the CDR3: TGTGCCATCAGTGTTCCGACTAGCGGGAGTTTGGATACGCAGTATTTT.

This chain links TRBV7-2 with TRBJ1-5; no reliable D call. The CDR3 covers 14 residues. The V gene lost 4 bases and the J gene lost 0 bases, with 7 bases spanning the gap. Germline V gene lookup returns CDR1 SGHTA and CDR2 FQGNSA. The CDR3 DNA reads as TGTGCCAGCAGCTATAGAGATAGCAATCAGCCCCAGCATTTT. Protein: CASSYRDSNQPQHF. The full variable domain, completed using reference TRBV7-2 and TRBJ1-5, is GAGVSQSPSNKVTEKGKDVELRCDPISGHTALYWYRQSLGQGLEFLIYFQGNSAPDKSGLPSDRFSAERTGGSVSTLTIQRTQQEDSAVYLCASSYRDSNQPQHFGDGTRLSIL.

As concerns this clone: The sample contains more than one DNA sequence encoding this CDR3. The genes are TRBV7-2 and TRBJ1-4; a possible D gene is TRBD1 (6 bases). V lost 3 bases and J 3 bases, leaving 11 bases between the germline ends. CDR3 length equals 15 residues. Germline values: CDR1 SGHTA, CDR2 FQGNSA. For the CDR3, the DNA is TGTGCCAGCAGCTTGGTGGGGGGCTCTAATGAAAAACTGTTTTTT. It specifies CASSLVGGSNEKLFF.

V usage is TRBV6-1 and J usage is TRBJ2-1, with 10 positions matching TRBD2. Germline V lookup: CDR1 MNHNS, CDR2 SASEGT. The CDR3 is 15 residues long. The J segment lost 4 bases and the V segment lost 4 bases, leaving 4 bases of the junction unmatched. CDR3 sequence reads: CASSALAGTYNEQFF. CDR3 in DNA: TGTGCCAGCAGTGCACTAGCGGGAACATACAATGAGCAGTTCTTC.